This TCR beta chain was sequenced during a study of CD8 T cells in Susac syndrome. Under recently defined diagnostic criteria, the patients with Susac syndrome qualified as having definite or probable disease. The CDR3 runs to 18 residues. V was clipped by 6 bases and J by 7 bases; unmatched bases: 19. Looked up from germline, CDR1 is SGHAT and CDR2 is FQNNGV. Reverse transcription of 0.5 to 1 ug RNA was performed with random hexamers. TCRdb re-called the immunoSEQ multiplex PCR reads through MiXCR, storing one row per CDR3 protein. The table includes 150,000 or so distinct CDR3 sequences, 85% to 95% detected once.

This chain uses TRBV11-2 with TRBJ2-2; 8 bases map to TRBD2. The TCR comes from a human donor with Susac syndrome. The specimen was CD4+ T cells from PBMCs. The DNA for the CDR3 is TGTGCCAGCAGTACAGGGACTAGACTCATCCCTGGCGGCGGGGAGCTGTTTTTT. Translated: CASSTGTRLIPGGGELFF. The variable domain in full, completed from reference TRBV11-2 and TRBJ2-2, reads EAGVAQSPRYKIIEKRQSVAFWCNPISGHATLYWYQQILGQGPKLLIQFQNNGVVDDSQLPKDRFSAERLKGVDSTLKIQPAKLEDSAVYLCASSTGTRLIPGGGELFFGEGSRLTVL.